The 19 T cell receptor beta chains listed next were all sequenced from one sample in a study of human T cells and chemical hapten exposure. The time point: patch test 2, 6 weeks after DPC sensitization. Treatment noted: therapeutic diphenylcyclopropenone sensitization with weekly scalp DPC. Each CDR3 protein is one row after TCRdb ran MiXCR on the RACE reads. The repertoire consists of about 140,000 distinct CDR3 sequences, with about 12% occurring once and the leading ten covering around 1.4%. Sequencing was performed on whole blood, taken in connection with sensitization to the hapten diphenylcyclopropenone (DPC). These receptors were obtained from a woman between 50 and 59 years old with alopecia areata. Some clones in this sample may be carry-over from other donors' samples.

This clonotype appeared a few times. This chain uses TRBV27 with TRBJ2-1; 10 bases agree with TRBD1. Germline V CDR1 and CDR2: MNHEY, SMNVEV (reference sequence). The CDR3 runs 14 residues. Germline trimming cut 5 bases from V and 9 bases from J; bases unmatched to any gene: 7. CDR3: CASSHGQGVGEQFF. DNA of the CDR3: TGTGCCAGCAGTCACGGACAGGGGGTGGGTGAGCAGTTCTTC.

Only a few counts were recorded for this clonotype. The chain carries TRBV10-2 and TRBJ2-7, with D possibly being TRBD1 (6 bases). Germline V gene data show CDR1 as WSHSY and CDR2 as SAAADI. This CDR3 contains 15 residues. V lost 8 bases, J lost 4 bases, and 21 bases lay in between. The CDR3 DNA reads as TGCGCCAGCGCCTGGTGGGCGGCCAGGGGATACGAGCAGTACTTC. This translates into CASAWWAARGYEQYF.

This clonotype occurred many times. This chain links TRBV5-1 with TRBJ2-4; D possibly uses TRBD1 or TRBD2 (7 bases each). CDR3 length: 13 residues. CDR1 and CDR2 (germline): SGHRS, YFSETQ. Between the trimmed V and J ends, which lost 4 bases and 9 bases, there was a span of 14 bases. CDR3 sequence (DNA): TGCGCCAGCAGCATGACAGGGAGGGCCATTCAGTACTTC. This gives the protein CASSMTGRAIQYF.

In this sample, this clonotype turned up a few times. The genes are TRBV12-3 or TRBV12-4 and TRBJ2-7; perhaps D is TRBD1 or TRBD2 (5 bases each). The V end lost 8 bases, the J end lost 2 bases, and 13 bases lay between the germline ends. The CDR3 has 13 amino acids. The CDR3 sequence is CASSRDGTYEQYF. The CDR3, as DNA: TGTGCCAGCTCCCGGGACGGCACCTACGAGCAGTACTTC.

This clonotype appeared a few times. The chain carries TRBV5-1 and TRBJ2-7; tentatively, D is TRBD1 (5 bases). The CDR3 sequence is 13 residues long. The germline gives CDR1 SGHRS, CDR2 YFSETQ. Trimming took 0 bases from V and 6 from J, leaving 10 bases between them. Written as DNA, the CDR3 is TGCGCCAGCAGCTTGGGAAGGGGCGGCGAGCAGTACTTC. Its translation is CASSLGRGGEQYF.

This clonotype showed up many times. The chain has TRBV6-2 or TRBV6-3 and TRBJ2-3, with D maybe TRBD1 (7 bases). The V end lost 8 bases, the J end lost 5 bases, and 14 bases lay between the germline ends. Germline V gene lookup returns CDR1 MNHEY and CDR2 SVGEGT. The CDR3 contains 13 residues. CDR3 bases: TGTGCCAGCGGGACTGACAGGGAAGATACGCAGTATTTT. Translated, it gives CASGTDREDTQYF.

The chain recombines TRBV2 with TRBJ2-5, with D perhaps matching TRBD2 (6 bases). Trimming shortened V by 5 bases and J by 5 bases, and 18 bases separated the two germline ends. The CDR3 length is 15 residues. CDR1 and CDR2 (germline): SNHLY, FYNNEI. CDR3 loop: CASSRVGGPVETQYF. The CDR3 nucleotides are TGTGCCAGCAGTAGAGTAGGAGGGCCGGTGGAGACCCAGTACTTC.

This clonotype was counted at least ten times. The CDR3 DNA reads as TGTGCCAGCAGCTTAGCGCCTGGGGGTTCAGTAATGAACACTGAAGCTTTCTTT. Translating it yields CASSLAPGGSVMNTEAFF. The chain uses TRBV7-2 and TRBJ1-1; D possibly corresponds to TRBD1 (5 bases). There are 18 residues in the CDR3. The germline V gene encodes CDR1 SGHTA and CDR2 FQGNSA. V was trimmed by 0 bases and J by 0 bases, leaving 17 bases between them.

The V gene is TRBV19, the J gene TRBJ2-2; no reliable D call. CDR3 length: 10 amino acids. V lost 10 bases, J lost 9 bases, and 9 bases lay in between. CDR1 and CDR2 from the germline V gene are LNHDA and SQIVND (reference sequence). CDR3 sequence reads: CATEARELFF. In DNA, the CDR3 is TGTGCCACCGAGGCCCGGGAGCTGTTTTTT.

The chain carries TRBV20-1 and TRBJ2-7, with 9 bases identical to TRBD1. This CDR3 has 14 residues. Germline CDR1 is DFQATT and CDR2 is SNEGSKA (reference sequence). The trim removed 4 bases at V and 2 bases at J, leaving 6 bases unmatched. The CDR3 sequence is CSANGQGWTYEQYF. The DNA for the CDR3 is TGCAGTGCTAACGGACAGGGGTGGACCTACGAGCAGTACTTC.

The V gene is TRBV5-4, the J gene TRBJ2-3, with unresolved D. The CDR3 extends over 16 amino acids. Germline values: CDR1 SGHNT, CDR2 YYREEE (reference sequence). The V gene lost 7 bases and the J gene lost 3 bases, with 21 bases spanning the gap. The CDR3 nucleotides are TGTGCCAGCCCCAGTAACCCGGACCCCGGAACAGATACGCAGTATTTT. Protein: CASPSNPDPGTDTQYF.

The V and J genes are TRBV6-5 and TRBJ2-1, with D possibly being TRBD2 (6 bases). Per germline, CDR1 MNHEY and CDR2 SVGAGI. The CDR3 totals 14 residues. Between the trimmed V and J ends, which lost 2 bases and 4 bases, there was a span of 9 bases. Written as DNA, the CDR3 is TGTGCCAGCAGTTACCTGGAGGGATACAATGAGCAGTTCTTC. Its protein is CASSYLEGYNEQFF.

The V gene is TRBV20-1, the J gene TRBJ2-3; 12 bases line up with TRBD2. Germline-derived CDR1 and CDR2 are DFQATT and SNEGSKA (reference sequence). The V and J ends lost 2 bases and 7 bases, in that order; junction bases with no gene match: 4. CDR3 length: 14 residues. The CDR3 loop is CSARTSGRSYTQYF. For the CDR3, the DNA is TGCAGTGCTAGAACTAGCGGGAGGTCCTATACGCAGTATTTT.

This clonotype was seen a few times. The chain couples TRBV5-4 to TRBJ2-1; either TRBD1 or TRBD2 may supply D (5 bases each). The germline V gene encodes CDR1 SGHNT and CDR2 YYREEE (reference sequence). The CDR3 is made up of 17 amino acids. V shed 4 bases and J shed 4 bases, with 21 bases lying between them. CDR3 DNA: TGTGCCAGCAGCAACCCCGGACTGGGGCATACATACAATGAGCAGTTCTTC. Residues: CASSNPGLGHTYNEQFF.

This clonotype has only a few counts. The rearrangement joins TRBV6-6 to TRBJ2-7; 9 nucleotides match TRBD1. Germline CDR1 MNHNY, CDR2 SVGAGI (reference sequence). This CDR3 is 14 amino acids long. Trimming at V came to 5 bases and at J to 5 bases, leaving 7 bases not matched to a gene. CDR3 sequence: CASSTGTGTHEQYF. In DNA, the CDR3 is TGTGCCAGCAGTACCGGGACAGGGACCCACGAGCAGTACTTC.

V is TRBV29-1 and J is TRBJ2-7; 9 bases agree with TRBD1. Germline V gives CDR1 SQVTM, CDR2 ANQGSEA. This CDR3 is 13 amino acids long. V trimming: 8 bases; J trimming: 6 bases; junction bases outside the gene matches: 11. The CDR3 region has the DNA TGCAGCTCCCGGACAGGGGCTTCCGGCGAGCAGTACTTC. Translating gives CSSRTGASGEQYF.

This chain connects TRBV2 to TRBJ1-2; maybe TRBD1 (5 bases). The CDR3 sequence is 13 residues long. Trimming stripped 3 bases from V and 4 bases from J, with 9 bases between. CDR1 SNHLY and CDR2 FYNNEI come from the germline V gene. Written as DNA, the CDR3 is TGTGCCAGCAGTGAGGCAGGGATCTATGGCTACACCTTC. It yields the protein CASSEAGIYGYTF.

This chain connects TRBV7-8 to TRBJ1-1; D gene uncertain. Looked up from germline, CDR1 is SGHVS and CDR2 is FQNEAQ. The CDR3 is 14 amino acids. Deletions cut 1 base from V and 1 base from J, with 7 bases between. The DNA of the CDR3 is TGTGCCAGCAGCTTAGGATGGGAGAACACTGAAGCTTTCTTT. Residues: CASSLGWENTEAFF.

This clonotype appeared many times. The chain links TRBV19 to TRBJ2-1; possible D gene TRBD1, 5 bases. From germline, CDR1 is LNHDA and CDR2 SQIVND (reference sequence). The V and J ends lost 1 base and 9 bases respectively, with 10 bases between them. The CDR3 length is 13 residues. DNA of the CDR3: TGTGCCAGTAGTATAGGGCCCCAGGGTGAGCAGTTCTTC. Translation: CASSIGPQGEQFF.